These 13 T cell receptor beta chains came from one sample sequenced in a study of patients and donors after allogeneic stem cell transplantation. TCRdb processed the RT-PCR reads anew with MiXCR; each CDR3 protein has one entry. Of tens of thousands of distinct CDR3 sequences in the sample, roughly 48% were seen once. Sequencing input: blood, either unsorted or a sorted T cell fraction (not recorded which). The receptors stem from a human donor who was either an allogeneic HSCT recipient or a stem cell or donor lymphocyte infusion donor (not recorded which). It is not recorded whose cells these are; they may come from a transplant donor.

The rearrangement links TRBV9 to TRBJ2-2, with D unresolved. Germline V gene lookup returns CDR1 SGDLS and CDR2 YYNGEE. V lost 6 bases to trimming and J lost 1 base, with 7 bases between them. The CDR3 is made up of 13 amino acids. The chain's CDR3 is CASKEGNTGELFF. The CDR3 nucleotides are TGTGCCAGCAAGGAAGGGAACACCGGGGAGCTGTTTTTT. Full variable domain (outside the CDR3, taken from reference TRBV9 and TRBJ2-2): DSGVTQTPKHLITATGQRVTLRCSPRSGDLSVYWYQQSLDQGLQFLIQYYNGEERAKGNILERFSAQQFPDLHSELNLSSLELGDSALYFCASKEGNTGELFFGEGSRLTVL.

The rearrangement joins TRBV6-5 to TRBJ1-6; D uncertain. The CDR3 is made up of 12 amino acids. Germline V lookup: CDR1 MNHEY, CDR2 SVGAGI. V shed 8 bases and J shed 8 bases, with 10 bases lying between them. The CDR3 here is CASHRQDSPLHF. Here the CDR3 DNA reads TGTGCCAGCCACCGTCAGGATTCACCCCTCCACTTT.

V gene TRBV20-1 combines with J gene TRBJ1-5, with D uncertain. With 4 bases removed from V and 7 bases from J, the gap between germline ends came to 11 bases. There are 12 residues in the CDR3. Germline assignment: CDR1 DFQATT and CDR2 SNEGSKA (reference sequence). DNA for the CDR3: TGCAGTGCTATACAACAAGGGCAGCCCCAGCATTTT. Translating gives CSAIQQGQPQHF.

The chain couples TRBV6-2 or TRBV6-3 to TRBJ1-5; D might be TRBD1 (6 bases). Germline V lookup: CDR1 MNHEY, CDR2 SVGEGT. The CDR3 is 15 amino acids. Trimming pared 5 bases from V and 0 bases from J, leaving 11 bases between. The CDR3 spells CASSAGVYSNQPQHF. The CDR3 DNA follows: TGTGCCAGCAGTGCAGGGGTGTATAGCAATCAGCCCCAGCATTTT.

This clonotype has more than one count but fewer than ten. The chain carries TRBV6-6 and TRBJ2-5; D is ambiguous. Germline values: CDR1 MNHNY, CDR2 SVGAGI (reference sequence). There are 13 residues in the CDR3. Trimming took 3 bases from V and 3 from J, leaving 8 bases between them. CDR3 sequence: CASSYGPEETQYF. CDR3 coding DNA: TGTGCCAGCAGTTATGGACCCGAAGAGACCCAGTACTTC.

The CDR3 DNA reads TGTGCCAGCAGCCAAGACGGCCTGAGCTCCTACAATGAGCAGTTCTTC. Translated: CASSQDGLSSYNEQFF. The V and J genes are TRBV14 and TRBJ2-1; D is unclear. The CDR3 is made up of 16 amino acids. CDR1 SGHDN and CDR2 FVKESK come from the germline V gene. The V end lost 0 bases, the J end lost 0 bases, and 9 bases lay between the germline ends.

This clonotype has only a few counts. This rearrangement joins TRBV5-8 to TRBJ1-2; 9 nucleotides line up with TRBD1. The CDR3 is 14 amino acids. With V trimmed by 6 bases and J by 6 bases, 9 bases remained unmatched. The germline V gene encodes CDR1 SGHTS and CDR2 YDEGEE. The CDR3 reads CASKSTGTGNGYTF. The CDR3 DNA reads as TGTGCCAGCAAAAGTACCGGGACAGGGAATGGCTACACCTTC.

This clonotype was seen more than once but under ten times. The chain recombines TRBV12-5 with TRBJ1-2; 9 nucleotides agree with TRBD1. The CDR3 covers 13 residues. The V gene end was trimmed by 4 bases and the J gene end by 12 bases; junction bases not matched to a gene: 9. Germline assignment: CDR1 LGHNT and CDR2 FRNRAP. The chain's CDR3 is CASGSTTGGVNTF. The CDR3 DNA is TGTGCTAGTGGTTCTACAACAGGGGGCGTAAACACCTTC.

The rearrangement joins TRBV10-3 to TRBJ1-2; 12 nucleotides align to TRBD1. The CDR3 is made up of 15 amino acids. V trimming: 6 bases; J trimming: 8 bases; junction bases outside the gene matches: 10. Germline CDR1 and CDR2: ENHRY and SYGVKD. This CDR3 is CAISDLGQGAGGYTF. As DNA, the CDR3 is TGTGCCATCAGCGACCTGGGACAGGGGGCCGGAGGCTACACCTTC.

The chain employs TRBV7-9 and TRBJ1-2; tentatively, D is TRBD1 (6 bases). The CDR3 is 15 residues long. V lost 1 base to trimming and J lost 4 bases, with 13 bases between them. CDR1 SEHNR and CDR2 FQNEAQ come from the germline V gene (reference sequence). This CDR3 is CASSLDSAGAYGYTF. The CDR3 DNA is TGTGCCAGCAGCTTAGATTCAGCAGGGGCCTATGGCTACACCTTC. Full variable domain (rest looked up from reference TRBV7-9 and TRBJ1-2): DTGVSQNPRHKITKRGQNVTFRCDPISEHNRLYWYRQTLGQGPEFLTYFQNEAQLEKSRLLSDRFSAERPKGSFSTLEIQRTEQGDSAMYLCASSLDSAGAYGYTFGSGTRLTVV.

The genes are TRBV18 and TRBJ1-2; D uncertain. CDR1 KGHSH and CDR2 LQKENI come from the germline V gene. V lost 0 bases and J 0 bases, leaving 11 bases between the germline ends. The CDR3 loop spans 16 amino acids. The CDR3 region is CASSPPSRASNYGYTF. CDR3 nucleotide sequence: TGTGCCAGCTCACCACCGTCTCGGGCTTCTAACTATGGCTACACCTTC.

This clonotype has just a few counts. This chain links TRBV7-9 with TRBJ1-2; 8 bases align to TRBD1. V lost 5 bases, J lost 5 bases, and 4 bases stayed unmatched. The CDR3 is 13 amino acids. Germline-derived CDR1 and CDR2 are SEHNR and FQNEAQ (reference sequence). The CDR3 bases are TGTGCCAGCAGCGGACAGGGTTGGTATGGCTACACCTTC. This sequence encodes CASSGQGWYGYTF.

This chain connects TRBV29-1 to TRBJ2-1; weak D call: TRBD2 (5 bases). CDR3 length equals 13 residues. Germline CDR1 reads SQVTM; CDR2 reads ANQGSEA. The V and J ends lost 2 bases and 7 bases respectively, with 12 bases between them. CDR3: CSVEKKPGNEQFF. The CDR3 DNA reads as TGCAGCGTTGAAAAGAAACCGGGGAATGAGCAGTTCTTC.